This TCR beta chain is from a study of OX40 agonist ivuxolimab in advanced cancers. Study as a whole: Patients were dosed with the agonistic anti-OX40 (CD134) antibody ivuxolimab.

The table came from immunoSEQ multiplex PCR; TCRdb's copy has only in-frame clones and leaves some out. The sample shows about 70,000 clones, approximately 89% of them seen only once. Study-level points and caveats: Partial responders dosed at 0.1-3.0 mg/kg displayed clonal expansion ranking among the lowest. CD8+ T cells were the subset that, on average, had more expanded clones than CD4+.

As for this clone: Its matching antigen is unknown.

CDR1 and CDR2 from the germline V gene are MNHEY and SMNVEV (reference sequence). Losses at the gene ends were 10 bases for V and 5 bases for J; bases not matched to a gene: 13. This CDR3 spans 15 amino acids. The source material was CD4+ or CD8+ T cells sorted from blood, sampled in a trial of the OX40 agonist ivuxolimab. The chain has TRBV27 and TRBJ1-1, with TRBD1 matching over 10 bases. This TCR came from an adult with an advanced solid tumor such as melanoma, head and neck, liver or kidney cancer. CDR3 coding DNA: TGTGCCACCGGCCCGGGACAGGGGCAACGAACTGAAGCTTTCTTT. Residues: CATGPGQGQRTEAFF.